Shown below are 10 T cell receptor beta chains from a single sample sequenced in a study of blood T cell repertoires in COVID-19. Generated by immunoSEQ multiplex PCR, the TCRdb table keeps only in-frame clones and is missing some. The sample contains roughly 53,000 clones, around 83% of which appear only once. Input material: peripheral blood. These receptors originate from a man aged 40-49 years with active COVID-19.

The gene calls are TRBV19 and TRBJ2-5; D is possibly TRBD1 (6 bases). This CDR3 is 14 amino acids long. The V gene lost 1 base and the J gene lost 5 bases, with 11 bases spanning the gap. CDR1 is LNHDA and CDR2 is SQIVND in the germline V gene (reference sequence). The CDR3 reads CASSIGTAAETQYF. CDR3 bases: TGTGCCAGTAGTATAGGGACAGCAGCGGAGACCCAGTACTTC.

This chain connects TRBV9 to TRBJ2-1, with 11 nucleotides matching TRBD2. Trimming at V came to 4 bases and at J to 4 bases, leaving 10 bases not matched to a gene. Germline assignment: CDR1 SGDLS and CDR2 YYNGEE. The CDR3 totals 17 residues. The chain's CDR3 is CASSNRTSGRLYNEQFF. In nucleotides, the CDR3 is TGTGCCAGCAGCAATCGGACTAGCGGGCGACTTTACAATGAGCAGTTCTTC. Variable domain in full (rest from reference TRBV9 and TRBJ2-1): DSGVTQTPKHLITATGQRVTLRCSPRSGDLSVYWYQQSLDQGLQFLIQYYNGEERAKGNILERFSAQQFPDLHSELNLSSLELGDSALYFCASSNRTSGRLYNEQFFGPGTRLTVL.

This sequence joins TRBV6-6 and TRBJ1-2, with 8 positions matching TRBD1. The CDR3 is 14 amino acids. From germline, CDR1 is MNHNY and CDR2 SVGAGI (reference sequence). V was clipped by 0 bases and J by 9 bases; unmatched bases: 6. Here the CDR3 reads CASSYSGQGLRYTF. CDR3 nucleotide sequence: TGTGCCAGCAGTTACTCTGGACAGGGTTTGCGCTACACCTTC.

The chain has TRBV30 and TRBJ2-7; D not resolved. CDR3 length: 12 amino acids. Germline V gives CDR1 GTSNPN, CDR2 SVGIG (reference sequence). The V end was cut by 4 bases, the J end by 0 bases, with 7 bases between. CDR3 loop: CAWTINSYEQYF. CDR3 coding DNA: TGTGCCTGGACAATCAACTCCTACGAGCAGTACTTC.

The V and J genes are TRBV5-1 and TRBJ1-1; unclear D gene. Trimming left V 0 bases short and J 8 bases short, with 11 bases between. Germline CDR1 SGHRS, CDR2 YFSETQ. The CDR3 totals 13 residues. Here the CDR3 reads CASSLAPVGEAFF. The DNA of the CDR3 is TGCGCCAGCAGCTTGGCCCCAGTTGGCGAAGCTTTCTTT.

The genes are TRBV11-2 and TRBJ1-5, with D possibly matching TRBD1 (5 bases). The germline V and J ends were trimmed by 5 bases and 2 bases, with 13 bases remaining between them. The CDR3 length is 15 residues. Germline-derived CDR1 and CDR2 are SGHAT and FQNNGV. In DNA form, the CDR3 reads TGTGCCAGCAGCCCCAATACGGGGGGCAATCAGCCCCAGCATTTT. Translating gives CASSPNTGGNQPQHF.

This rearrangement joins TRBV12-2 to TRBJ2-1; the table's D gene call, TRBD2, was not cross checked with the DNA. TRBV12-2 is tagged as a pseudogene. The CDR3 extends over 17 amino acids. CDR3 amino acids: CASRLALIKRSYNEQFF. The CDR3 nucleotides are TGTGCAAGTCGCTTAGCGCTAATTAAGCGGTCATACAATGAGCAGTTCTTC.

The rearrangement links TRBV27 to TRBJ1-5; TRBD1 might be the D (6 bases). Germline V gene sequence: CDR1 MNHEY, CDR2 SMNVEV (reference sequence). This CDR3 is 14 amino acids long. Trimming took off 2 bases at V and 2 bases at J, with 7 bases between the two ends. CDR3 residues: CASSLHRGNQPQHF. The CDR3 coding sequence is TGTGCCAGCAGTTTACACAGGGGCAATCAGCCCCAGCATTTT.

The rearrangement uses TRBV5-1 and TRBJ2-3, with D maybe TRBD1 (6 bases). Germline V gene data show CDR1 as SGHRS and CDR2 as YFSETQ. The CDR3 length is 16 residues. Trimming cost V 2 bases and J 5 bases, with 18 bases left between them. CDR3 DNA sequence: TGCGCCAGCAGCTTCCCCGGGACAACCGTGGGAGATACGCAGTATTTT. This sequence encodes CASSFPGTTVGDTQYF.

V and J are TRBV3-1 (or the pseudogene TRBV3-2) and TRBJ2-7; 10 bases line up with TRBD1. In germline, CDR1 is LGHDT, CDR2 YNNKEL (reference sequence). The CDR3 runs to 14 residues. Losses at the gene ends were 4 bases for V and 7 bases for J; bases not matched to a gene: 7. CDR3 DNA sequence: TGTGCCAGCAGCCCGGGACAGGGGATAGGGGAGCAGTACTTC. Residues: CASSPGQGIGEQYF.